The 19 T cell receptor beta chains reported below all come from one sample, sequenced in a study of early T cells in non-severe SARS-CoV-2 infection. TCRdb used MiXCR to reprocess the 5' RACE reads, holding one entry per CDR3 protein. This table holds more than 35,000 distinct CDR3 sequences, approximately 6% found once. Input material: whole blood. All receptors come from an adult who was a healthcare worker with PCR-confirmed SARS-CoV-2 infection or an uninfected control (not recorded which).

V is TRBV6-4 and J is TRBJ2-6, with a weak D call TRBD1 (6 bases). CDR3 length: 15 amino acids. The V gene lost 3 bases and the J gene lost 0 bases, with 6 bases spanning the gap. Per the germline V gene, CDR1 is MRHNA and CDR2 is SNTAGT. Here the CDR3 reads CASSEDSSGANVLTF. The DNA of the CDR3 is TGTGCCAGCAGTGAGGACAGCTCTGGGGCCAACGTCCTGACTTTC.

This clonotype was detected only a few times. This rearrangement joins TRBV27 to TRBJ1-2, with 7 bases fitting TRBD1. The V and J ends lost 6 bases and 3 bases, in that order; junction bases with no gene match: 10. Germline V gene data show CDR1 as MNHEY and CDR2 as SMNVEV (reference sequence). The CDR3 has 15 amino acids. CDR3 DNA sequence: TGTGCCAGCAGGACAGGGTATCATGGCGACTATGGCTACACCTTC. Encoded protein: CASRTGYHGDYGYTF.

This clonotype was seen a few times. V is TRBV3-1 and J is TRBJ2-1; 10 bases line up with TRBD2. Germline V gene lookup returns CDR1 LGHDT and CDR2 YNNKEL (reference sequence). The CDR3 sequence is 17 residues long. V dropped 0 bases and J dropped 0; count of bases not matched to a gene: 2. CDR3 bases: TGTGCCAGCAGCCAAGAGTCTAGCGGGAGCTCCTACAATGAGCAGTTCTTC. Amino acids: CASSQESSGSSYNEQFF.

Remarks on this clonotype: A much larger clone lies one base from this, so it may be a read error. V gene TRBV10-3 combines with J gene TRBJ2-7, with a possible D match to TRBD2 (7 bases). The CDR3 covers 12 residues. Germline lookup yields CDR1 ENHRY and CDR2 SYGVKD. This CDR3 is CTISGGAYEQYF. The CDR3 DNA is TGTACCATTTCGGGGGGCGCGTACGAGCAGTACTTC.

This clonotype came up many times. This chain joins TRBV10-3 and TRBJ2-6, with D unresolved. V was clipped by 2 bases and J by 3 bases, with 5 bases between them. The germline CDR1 and CDR2 sequences are ENHRY and SYGVKD. The CDR3 extends over 14 amino acids. This CDR3 is CAISEGDGANVLTF. CDR3 coding DNA: TGTGCCATCAGTGAGGGGGATGGGGCCAACGTCCTGACTTTC.

This clonotype was seen many times. The rearrangement uses TRBV19 and TRBJ2-7, with 7 bases that match TRBD1. From germline, CDR1 is LNHDA and CDR2 SQIVND (reference sequence). The CDR3 extends over 14 amino acids. V shed 5 bases and J 1 base; nucleotides not matched to a gene: 5. CDR3 sequence: CASSHQGESYEQYF. CDR3 DNA: TGTGCCAGTAGTCACCAGGGGGAATCCTACGAGCAGTACTTC.

Remarks on this clonotype: A read error may be the cause here, since a much bigger clone is one base away. This sequence joins TRBV20-1 and TRBJ2-5; 9 nucleotides agree with TRBD2. Germline loops: CDR1 DFQATT, CDR2 SNEGSKA (reference sequence). The CDR3 is 16 residues long. The CDR3 nucleotides read TGCAGTGCTGGAGATAACCTAGCGGGATTAGGGGAGACCCAGTACTTC. Protein: CSAGDNLAGLGETQYF.

The V gene is TRBV14, the J gene TRBJ2-2; no definite D call. Germline V gene lookup returns CDR1 SGHDN and CDR2 FVKESK. Trimming pared 4 bases from V and 3 bases from J, leaving 9 bases between. This CDR3 is built from 14 residues. The CDR3 sequence: CASSLNTDTGELFF. The CDR3 nucleotides are TGTGCCAGCAGCCTGAATACGGACACCGGGGAGCTGTTTTTT.

The table lists this clonotype with many counts. The chain uses TRBV11-2 and TRBJ2-3; D gene uncertain. The CDR3 contains 13 residues. V lost 4 bases, J lost 4 bases, and 9 bases lay in between. Per the germline V gene, CDR1 is SGHAT and CDR2 is FQNNGV. CDR3 in amino acids: CASSSPGADTQYF. In nucleotides, the CDR3 is TGTGCCAGCAGCTCCCCTGGCGCAGATACGCAGTATTTT.

This clonotype was counted at least ten times. V is TRBV20-1 and J is TRBJ1-2, with a tentative D call TRBD1 (5 bases). CDR3 length: 14 amino acids. Germline loops: CDR1 DFQATT, CDR2 SNEGSKA (reference sequence). The CDR3 DNA sequence: TGCAGCGTCTCTCAGGGTGCCGGCTGGGGAGGCTACACCTTC. This codes for CSVSQGAGWGGYTF.

The sample holds many counts of this clonotype. This chain joins TRBV5-1 and TRBJ2-7, with D unclear. With 4 bases removed from V and 0 bases from J, the gap between germline ends came to 14 bases. The CDR3 is 15 amino acids. CDR1 and CDR2 (germline): SGHRS, YFSETQ. CDR3 in amino acids: CASSLERRFSYEQYF. The DNA for the CDR3 is TGCGCCAGCAGCCTTGAGCGAAGGTTCTCCTACGAGCAGTACTTC.

As for this clonotype: A junction end diverges from the germline sequence, so it may reflect a read error. The CDR3, as DNA: TGTGCCAACTCACCTCGAAGGACTAGCGGGACCGCGGGCGGCGGTGAGCAGTTCTTC. Translating it yields CANSPRRTSGTAGGGEQFF. The J gene is TRBJ2-1, the V gene TRBV18; 12 nucleotides agree with TRBD2. Looked up from germline, CDR1 is KGHSH and CDR2 is LQKENI. The CDR3 spans 19 residues.

This clonotype was picked up many times. Germline is not matched at one junction end, which may reflect a read error. The V call is TRBV10-3, the J call TRBJ2-1; perhaps D is TRBD1 or TRBD2 (5 bases each). Germline V gene lookup returns CDR1 ENHRY and CDR2 SYGVKD. CDR3 size: 14 residues. This CDR3 reads CATSPQGRGAEQFF. CDR3 sequence (DNA): TGTGCCACCAGTCCCCAGGGTCGGGGTGCTGAGCAGTTCTTC.

This clonotype showed up many times. The genes are TRBV20-1 and TRBJ2-7; TRBD2 aligns across 9 bases. Germline CDR1 DFQATT, CDR2 SNEGSKA (reference sequence). This CDR3 region has 15 residues. V was clipped by 5 bases and J by 0 bases; unmatched bases: 8. For the CDR3, the DNA is TGCAGTGCTCCACGACTAGCGGCAAACTCCTACGAGCAGTACTTC. Translated: CSAPRLAANSYEQYF.

This clonotype was observed at least ten times. The CDR3 loop is CASREFGLSYEQYF. The CDR3 coding sequence is TGCGCCAGCCGAGAATTCGGCCTTTCCTACGAGCAGTACTTC. The chain has TRBV4-1 and TRBJ2-7, with D uncertain. Trimming removed 8 bases at V and 1 base at J, with 15 bases between. CDR3 length equals 14 residues. CDR1 and CDR2 from the germline V gene are MGHRA and YSYEKL.

This clonotype was observed at least ten times. The CDR3 loop reads CASRVASGSSETQYF. In DNA form, the CDR3 reads TGCGCCAGCAGGGTTGCTAGCGGGAGTAGCGAGACCCAGTACTTC. The chain links TRBV5-1 to TRBJ2-5; 10 nucleotides agree with TRBD2. J lost 5 bases, V lost 5 bases, and 9 bases had no gene match. Germline CDR1 and CDR2: SGHRS and YFSETQ. The CDR3 is 15 residues long.

V and J are TRBV12-3 or TRBV12-4 and TRBJ2-1, with 14 positions matching TRBD2. The CDR3 loop spans 16 amino acids. V lost 6 bases and J lost 8; bases outside the gene matches: 9. CDR3: CASSSGLAGDLYEQFF. For the CDR3, the DNA is TGTGCCAGCAGCTCGGGACTAGCGGGAGACTTGTATGAGCAGTTCTTC.

This clonotype was counted ten times or more. V and J are TRBV9 and TRBJ2-7, with D possibly matching TRBD2 (6 bases). Between the trimmed V and J ends, which lost 0 bases and 2 bases, there was a span of 9 bases. The CDR3 runs to 14 residues. Germline assignment: CDR1 SGDLS and CDR2 YYNGEE. CDR3 coding DNA: TGTGCCAGCAGCGTAGGGGGGGACGCCTACGAGCAGTACTTC. It encodes CASSVGGDAYEQYF.

In its sample, this clonotype ranks as medium-sized. This chain uses TRBV4-2 with TRBJ2-7; no clear D. CDR3 length: 15 amino acids. V was clipped by 0 bases and J by 2 bases, with 11 bases between them. Germline lookup yields CDR1 LGHNA and CDR2 YNFKEQ. The CDR3 reads CASSQEVGSPYEQYF. The CDR3 region has the DNA TGTGCCAGCAGCCAAGAGGTCGGCAGTCCCTACGAGCAGTACTTC.